What follows is one TCR beta chain and its context. Some clones are missing from TCRdb's copy, which holds only in-frame ones; the method was immunoSEQ multiplex PCR. The table has around 45,000 clones, around four fifths seen once. The time point is: pretreatment peripheral blood. Urothelial carcinoma affected the patients, and it was locally advanced or metastatic. This record comes from a study of PD-L1 blockade in urothelial cancer. Whole-study context: Most patients, about nine tenths of the roughly 30, were males with bladder-origin cancer. Prior chemotherapy ranged from 0 to 3 regimens per patient. T cells were recovered from blood samples at a median of roughly 150,000.

Germline trimming cut 4 bases from V and 6 bases from J; bases unmatched to any gene: 10. This CDR3 comprises 15 residues. Germline V gene lookup returns CDR1 LNHDA and CDR2 SQIVND (reference sequence). This receptor was obtained from a man over 45 with urothelial cancer. Sequenced material: PBMCs, taken around atezolizumab (anti-PD-L1) treatment. The rearrangement uses TRBV19 and TRBJ2-3; 7 bases match TRBD2. CDR3 sequence: CASSKRGPKGDTQYF. CDR3 nucleotides: TGTGCCAGTAGTAAGCGGGGTCCGAAGGGGGATACGCAGTATTTT. The whole variable domain, remainder taken from reference TRBV19 and TRBJ2-3, is DGGITQSPKYLFRKEGQNVTLSCEQNLNHDAMYWYRQDPGQGLRLIYYSQIVNDFQKGDIAEGYSVSREKKESFPLTVTSAQKNPTAFYLCASSKRGPKGDTQYFGPGTRLTVL.